The source of this T cell receptor beta chain is a study of cytotoxic CD8 clonotypes in ibrutinib-treated CLL. Study results and limitations: Baseline clonality, above age-matched healthy donor levels, tracked circulating CD8+ T-cell counts.

Notes on this clone: The antigen is not known.

This CDR3 is 13 amino acids long. Germline-derived CDR1 and CDR2 are MDHEN and SYDVKM. J lost 6 bases, V lost 11 bases, and 6 bases had no gene match. The data were produced by immunoSEQ multiplex PCR, yet TCRdb's version contains in-frame clones alone and is incomplete. The table records under 300,000 clones, 70% of them present only once. This sequence originates from a human donor with chronic lymphocytic leukemia. The sequencing used PBMCs, collected after 24 months of ibrutinib treatment. The gene calls are TRBV28 and TRBJ1-5; 11 bases agree with TRBD1. CDR3 region: CAVRTGGRQPQHF. For the CDR3, the DNA is TGTGCCGTCCGGACAGGGGGCCGTCAGCCCCAGCATTTT.